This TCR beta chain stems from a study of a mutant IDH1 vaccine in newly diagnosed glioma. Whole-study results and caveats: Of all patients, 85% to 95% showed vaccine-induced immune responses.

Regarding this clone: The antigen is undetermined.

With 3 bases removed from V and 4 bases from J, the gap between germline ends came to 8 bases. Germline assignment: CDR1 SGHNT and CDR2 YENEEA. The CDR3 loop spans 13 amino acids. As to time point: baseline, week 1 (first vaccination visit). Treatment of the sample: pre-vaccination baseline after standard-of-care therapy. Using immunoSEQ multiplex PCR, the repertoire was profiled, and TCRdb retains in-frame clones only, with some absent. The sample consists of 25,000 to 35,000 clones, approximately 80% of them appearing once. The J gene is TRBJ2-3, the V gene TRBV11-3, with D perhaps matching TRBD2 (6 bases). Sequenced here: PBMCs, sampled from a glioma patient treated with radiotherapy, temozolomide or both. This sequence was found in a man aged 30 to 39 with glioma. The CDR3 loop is CASSLGGADTQYF. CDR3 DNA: TGTGCCAGCAGCTTGGGCGGGGCAGATACGCAGTATTTT.